Listed below are T cell receptor beta chains from one sample, sequenced in a study of CXCR3-negative and CXCR3-positive naive CD8 T cells. From its re-call of the 5' RACE reads, TCRdb lists each CDR3 protein once, without DNA. The clone table shows 70,000 to 100,000 distinct CDR3 sequences, with the ten largest holding around 0.99%. The sequenced sample was naive CXCR3- CD8+ T cells from blood. The source is a human donor in good health. Some clones in this sample may be carry-over from other donors' samples. The CDR3 runs from the conserved cysteine through the conserved F or W.

j_call | v_call | cdr3_aa
TRBJ2-7 | TRBV2 | CASRGAPYEQYF
TRBJ2-1 | TRBV5-6 | CASSPPYTEQFF
TRBJ2-7 | TRBV28 | CASSSPAGLASYEQYF
TRBJ2-2 | TRBV29-1 | CSVEGGSASTGELFF
TRBJ1-5 | TRBV29-1 | CSVDSGLGQPQHF
TRBJ2-1 | TRBV12-3/TRBV12-4 | CASSSDPAGGWYNEQFF
TRBJ1-1 | TRBV4-3 | CASSQDRGVGTEAFF
TRBJ1-1 | TRBV29-1 | CSVEGGSAEAFF
TRBJ2-5 | TRBV23-1 | CASSPSPDRSRRAETQYF
TRBJ2-5 | TRBV23-1 | CASSQLVKETQYF
TRBJ2-7 | TRBV9 | CASSVDGNLHEQYF
TRBJ1-2 | TRBV7-9 | CASSLGSGGYTF
TRBJ2-7 | TRBV7-2 | CASSLTSGSYEQYF
TRBJ1-5 | TRBV28 | CASSSAGQMPQHF
TRBJ2-1 | TRBV2 | CASSMTGGHEQFF
TRBJ2-1 | TRBV7-7 | CASSSLAGEGNEQFF
TRBJ2-3 | TRBV12-3/TRBV12-4 | CASRPPAIVRADTQYF
TRBJ1-1 | TRBV19 | CASSIAGDGEAFF
TRBJ1-1 | TRBV6-5 | CASSWRDLATEAFF
TRBJ1-1 | TRBV19 | CASTALGGNTEAFF
TRBJ2-5 | TRBV29-1 | CSVEVTGNGETQYF
TRBJ2-1 | TRBV4-1 | CASSQDRGAEQFF
TRBJ2-3 | TRBV9 | CASSVAAGLSTDTQYF
TRBJ2-3 | TRBV6-2/TRBV6-3 | CASSTGLALTDTQYF
TRBJ1-6 | TRBV7-3 | CASSLGDSPLHF
TRBJ2-3 | TRBV5-1 | CASSWGPSTDTQYF
TRBJ2-2 | TRBV11-3 | CASSPGLAGASGELFF
TRBJ2-5 | TRBV29-1 | CSVEFYAGTVNKETQYF
TRBJ2-7 | TRBV5-1 | CASSWTGGYEQYF
TRBJ2-1 | TRBV29-1 | CSVEDRGRGGPNEQFF
TRBJ1-3 | TRBV6-5 | CASSIGQVDSGNTIYF
TRBJ1-1 | TRBV7-9 | CASSLRRSTSLNTEAFF
TRBJ2-1 | TRBV18 | CASSPGASGRAYNEQFF
TRBJ1-1 | TRBV20-1 | CSSRDRWDTEAFF
TRBJ2-1 | TRBV7-3 | CASSLSGGGTYNEQFF
TRBJ1-1 | TRBV19 | CASSPSLTGFWIEAFF
TRBJ2-2 | TRBV7-9 | CASTRATGELFF
TRBJ2-2 | TRBV6-6 | CASSQSTGGWTGELFF
TRBJ2-7 | TRBV28 | CASSYSSGGYYEQYF
TRBJ1-4 | TRBV6-1 | CASNKGWDTEKLFF
TRBJ2-7 | TRBV10-3 | CAISETLGTASYEQYF
TRBJ2-1 | TRBV14 | CASSQETAGGPGGEQFF
TRBJ1-1 | TRBV7-9 | CASSPTGEVMNTEAFF
TRBJ2-7 | TRBV27 | CASSLSAHLTYEQYF
TRBJ2-1 | TRBV7-6 | CASSLVHEQFF
TRBJ2-3 | TRBV7-3 | CASSLIGGDTSTDTQYF
TRBJ1-2 | TRBV20-1 | CSARADRGPPLTLSSF
TRBJ2-1 | TRBV6-4 | CASSAEYRNEQFF
TRBJ2-7 | TRBV5-1 | CASSLVQGAKNEQYF
TRBJ2-1 | TRBV7-9 | CASSFPGQNYNEQFF